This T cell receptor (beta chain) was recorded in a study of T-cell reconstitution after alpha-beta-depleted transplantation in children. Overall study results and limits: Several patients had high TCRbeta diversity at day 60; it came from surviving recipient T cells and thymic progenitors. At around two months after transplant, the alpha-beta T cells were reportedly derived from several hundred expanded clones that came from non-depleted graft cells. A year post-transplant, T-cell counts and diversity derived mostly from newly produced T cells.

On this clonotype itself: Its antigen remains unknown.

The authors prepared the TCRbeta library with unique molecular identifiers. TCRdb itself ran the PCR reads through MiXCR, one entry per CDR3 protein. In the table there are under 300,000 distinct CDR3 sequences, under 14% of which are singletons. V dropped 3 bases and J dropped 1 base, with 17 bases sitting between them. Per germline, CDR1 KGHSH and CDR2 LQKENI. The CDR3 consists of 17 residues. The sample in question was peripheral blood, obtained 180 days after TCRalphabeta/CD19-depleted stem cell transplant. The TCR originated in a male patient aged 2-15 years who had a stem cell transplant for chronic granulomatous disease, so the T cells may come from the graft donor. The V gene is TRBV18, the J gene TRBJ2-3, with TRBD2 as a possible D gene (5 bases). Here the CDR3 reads CASSPRRTSDGTDTQYF. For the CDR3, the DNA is TGTGCCAGCTCACCCCGACGAACTAGTGACGGCACAGATACGCAGTATTTT.